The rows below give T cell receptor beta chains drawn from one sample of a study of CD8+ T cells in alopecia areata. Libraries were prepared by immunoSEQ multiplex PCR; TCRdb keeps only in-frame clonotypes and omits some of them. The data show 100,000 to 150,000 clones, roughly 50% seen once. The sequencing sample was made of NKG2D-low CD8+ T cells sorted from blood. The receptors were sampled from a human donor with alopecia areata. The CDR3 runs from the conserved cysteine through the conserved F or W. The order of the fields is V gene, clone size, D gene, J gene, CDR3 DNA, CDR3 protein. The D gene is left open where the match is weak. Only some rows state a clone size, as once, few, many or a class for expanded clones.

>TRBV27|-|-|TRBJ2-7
TGTGCCAGCAGTTCGGGCTACGAGCAGTACTTC
CASSSGYEQYF
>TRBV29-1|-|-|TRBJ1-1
TGCAGCGTTGGGACAGACACTGAAGCTTTCTTT
CSVGTDTEAFF
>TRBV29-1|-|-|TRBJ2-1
TGCAGCGTTGAAACGGGGGCCTCCTACAATGAGCAGTTCTTC
CSVETGASYNEQFF
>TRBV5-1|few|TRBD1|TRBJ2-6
TGCGCCAGCAGCTTTACAGGGGACGGGGCCAACGTCCTGACTTTC
CASSFTGDGANVLTF
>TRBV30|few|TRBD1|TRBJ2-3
TGTGCCTGGGGACAGGGGGATACGCAGTATTTT
CAWGQGDTQYF
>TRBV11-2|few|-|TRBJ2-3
TGTGCCAGCACCCCTCCGGCAGATACGCAGTATTTT
CASTPPADTQYF
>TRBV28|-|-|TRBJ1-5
TGTGCCACCCTCTATAGGACAGACGATAGCAATCAGCCCCAGCATTTT
CATLYRTDDSNQPQHF
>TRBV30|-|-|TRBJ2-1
TGTGCCTGGGACGGGGCAGGGGTGCCCAATGAGCAGTTCTTC
CAWDGAGVPNEQFF
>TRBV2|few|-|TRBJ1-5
TGTGCCAGCAGGTCGGACTCGAGGGGGAATCAGCCCCAGCATTTT
CASRSDSRGNQPQHF
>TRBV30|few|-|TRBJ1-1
TGTGCCTGGAGTGTAGATGTGAACACTGAAGCTTTCTTT
CAWSVDVNTEAFF
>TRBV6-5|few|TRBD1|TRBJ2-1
TGTGCCAGCAGTCACGGGACAGGGGAATACAATGAGCAGTTCTTC
CASSHGTGEYNEQFF
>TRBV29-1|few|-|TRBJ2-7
TGCAGCGTTTTGTCAGAGAGCTCCTACGAGCAGTACTTC
CSVLSESSYEQYF
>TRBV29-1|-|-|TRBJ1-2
TGCAGCGTTGACGGGGGGAGTAACTATGGCTACACCTTC
CSVDGGSNYGYTF
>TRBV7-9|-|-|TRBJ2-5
TGTGCCAGCAGCCCACTCAACCTAGTAGGGACAGAGACCCAGTACTTC
CASSPLNLVGTETQYF
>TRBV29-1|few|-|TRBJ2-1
TGCAGCGTTGAAGATTGGCAGGACTCCTACAATGAGCAGTTCTTC
CSVEDWQDSYNEQFF
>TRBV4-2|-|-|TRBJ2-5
TGTGCCAGCAGCCAAGGGTTGTCCGGCCGTTTCCAGTACTTC
CASSQGLSGRFQYF
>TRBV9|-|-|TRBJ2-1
TGTGCCAGCAGCGTAGCTGATGAGCAGTTCTTC
CASSVADEQFF
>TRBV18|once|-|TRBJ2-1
TGTGCCAGCTGGGGGTTGAATGAGCAGTTCTTC
CASWGLNEQFF
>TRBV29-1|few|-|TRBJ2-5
TGCAGCGTTGAAGAAGATAGGGAAGAGACCCAGTACTTC
CSVEEDREETQYF
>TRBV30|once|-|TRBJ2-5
TGTGCCTGGAGTGTTCCCGGGGAGACCCAGTACTTC
CAWSVPGETQYF
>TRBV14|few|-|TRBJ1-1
TGTGCCAGCAGCCAAGATGTATGGTCCGGAAGGGATACTGAAGCTTTCTTT
CASSQDVWSGRDTEAFF
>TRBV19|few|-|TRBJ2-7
TGTGCCAGTAGTATACAAGACCCCTACGAGCAGTACTTC
CASSIQDPYEQYF
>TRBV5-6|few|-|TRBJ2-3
TGTGCCAGCAGCTTGGGGGATCCGAGTAGGCATTTT
CASSLGDPSRHF
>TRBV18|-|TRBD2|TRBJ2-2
TGTGCCAGCTCACCACAGAGGCTAGCGGAAAACACCGGGGAGCTGTTTTTT
CASSPQRLAENTGELFF
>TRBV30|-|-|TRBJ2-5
TGTGCCTGGAGTGTCAGCCACCAAGAGACCCAGTACTTC
CAWSVSHQETQYF
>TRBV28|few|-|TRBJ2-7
TGTGCCAGCAGTCCGCTAGTGGACGAGCAGTACTTC
CASSPLVDEQYF
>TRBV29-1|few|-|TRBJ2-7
TGCAGCGTTGAACGGTCAGAGTCCTACGAGCAGTACTTC
CSVERSESYEQYF
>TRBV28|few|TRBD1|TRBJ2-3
TGTGCCAGCAGTATTACAGGGGGCGCAGATACGCAGTATTTT
CASSITGGADTQYF
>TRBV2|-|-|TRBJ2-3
TGTGCCAGCAGTGACGGTCCTACGCAGTATTTT
CASSDGPTQYF
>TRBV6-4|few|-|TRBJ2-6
TGTGCCAGCAGTGCTGACTCTGGGGCCAACGTCCTGACTTTC
CASSADSGANVLTF
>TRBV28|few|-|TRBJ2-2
TGTGCCAGCAGTTTATGGGTTGAAGACCCCACCGGGGAGCTGTTTTTT
CASSLWVEDPTGELFF
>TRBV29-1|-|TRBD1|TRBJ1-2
TGCAGCGCGTCCTCCGGGACAGTCTATGGCTACACCTTC
CSASSGTVYGYTF
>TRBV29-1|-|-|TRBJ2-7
TGCAGCGCAGGGACTTCCCCCTACGAGCAGTACTTC
CSAGTSPYEQYF
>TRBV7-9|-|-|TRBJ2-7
TGTGCCAGCAGCCAGATGTGGCAGGACTTC
CASSQMWQDF
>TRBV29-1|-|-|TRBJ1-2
TGCAGCGTTGTAGAGAACTATGGCTACACCTTC
CSVVENYGYTF
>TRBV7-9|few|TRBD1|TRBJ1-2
TGTGCCAGCAGCCCTGAGGGGGGACAGGTCTATGGCTACACCTTC
CASSPEGGQVYGYTF
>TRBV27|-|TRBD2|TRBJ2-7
TGTGCCAGCAGTTCGGGACTAGCGGGGACCGAGCAGTACTTC
CASSSGLAGTEQYF
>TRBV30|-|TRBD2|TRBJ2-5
TGTGCCTGGAGCCCCGGGACTACTATATCCGCAGAGACCCAGTACTTC
CAWSPGTTISAETQYF
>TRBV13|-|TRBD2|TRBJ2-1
TGTGCCAGCAGCTTCCCTGGGACTAGGAGGGCCAATGAGCAGTTCTTC
CASSFPGTRRANEQFF
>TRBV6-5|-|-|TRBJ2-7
TGTGCCAGCAGTTACTCGCTCGGGGGCGGGTACGAGCAGTACTTC
CASSYSLGGGYEQYF
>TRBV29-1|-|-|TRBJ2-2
TGCAGCGTTGCAGGGGACACCGGGGAGCTGTTTTTT
CSVAGDTGELFF
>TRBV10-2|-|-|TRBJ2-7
TGCGCCAGCACTTTAGCAGGGGACGAGCAGTACTTC
CASTLAGDEQYF
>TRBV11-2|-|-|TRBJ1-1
TGTGCCAGCAGCTTAGGCACTGAAGCTTTCTTT
CASSLGTEAFF
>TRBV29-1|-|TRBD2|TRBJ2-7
TGCAGCGTCTGGACTAGCGGGAACTCCTACGAGCAGTACTTC
CSVWTSGNSYEQYF
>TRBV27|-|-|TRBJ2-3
TGTGCCAGCAGTTTAGGGCTACCACGCACAGATACGCAGTATTTT
CASSLGLPRTDTQYF
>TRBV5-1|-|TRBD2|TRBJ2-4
TGCGCCAGCAGCTTGAGCAGCGGGGAAGCCAAAAACATTCAGTACTTC
CASSLSSGEAKNIQYF
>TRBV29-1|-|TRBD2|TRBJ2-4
TGCAGCGTTTTTGGCGGGAGAAACATTCAGTACTTC
CSVFGGRNIQYF
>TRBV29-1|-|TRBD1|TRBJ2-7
TGCAGCGTTGAAAGGGACAGCCCCTACGAGCAGTACTTC
CSVERDSPYEQYF